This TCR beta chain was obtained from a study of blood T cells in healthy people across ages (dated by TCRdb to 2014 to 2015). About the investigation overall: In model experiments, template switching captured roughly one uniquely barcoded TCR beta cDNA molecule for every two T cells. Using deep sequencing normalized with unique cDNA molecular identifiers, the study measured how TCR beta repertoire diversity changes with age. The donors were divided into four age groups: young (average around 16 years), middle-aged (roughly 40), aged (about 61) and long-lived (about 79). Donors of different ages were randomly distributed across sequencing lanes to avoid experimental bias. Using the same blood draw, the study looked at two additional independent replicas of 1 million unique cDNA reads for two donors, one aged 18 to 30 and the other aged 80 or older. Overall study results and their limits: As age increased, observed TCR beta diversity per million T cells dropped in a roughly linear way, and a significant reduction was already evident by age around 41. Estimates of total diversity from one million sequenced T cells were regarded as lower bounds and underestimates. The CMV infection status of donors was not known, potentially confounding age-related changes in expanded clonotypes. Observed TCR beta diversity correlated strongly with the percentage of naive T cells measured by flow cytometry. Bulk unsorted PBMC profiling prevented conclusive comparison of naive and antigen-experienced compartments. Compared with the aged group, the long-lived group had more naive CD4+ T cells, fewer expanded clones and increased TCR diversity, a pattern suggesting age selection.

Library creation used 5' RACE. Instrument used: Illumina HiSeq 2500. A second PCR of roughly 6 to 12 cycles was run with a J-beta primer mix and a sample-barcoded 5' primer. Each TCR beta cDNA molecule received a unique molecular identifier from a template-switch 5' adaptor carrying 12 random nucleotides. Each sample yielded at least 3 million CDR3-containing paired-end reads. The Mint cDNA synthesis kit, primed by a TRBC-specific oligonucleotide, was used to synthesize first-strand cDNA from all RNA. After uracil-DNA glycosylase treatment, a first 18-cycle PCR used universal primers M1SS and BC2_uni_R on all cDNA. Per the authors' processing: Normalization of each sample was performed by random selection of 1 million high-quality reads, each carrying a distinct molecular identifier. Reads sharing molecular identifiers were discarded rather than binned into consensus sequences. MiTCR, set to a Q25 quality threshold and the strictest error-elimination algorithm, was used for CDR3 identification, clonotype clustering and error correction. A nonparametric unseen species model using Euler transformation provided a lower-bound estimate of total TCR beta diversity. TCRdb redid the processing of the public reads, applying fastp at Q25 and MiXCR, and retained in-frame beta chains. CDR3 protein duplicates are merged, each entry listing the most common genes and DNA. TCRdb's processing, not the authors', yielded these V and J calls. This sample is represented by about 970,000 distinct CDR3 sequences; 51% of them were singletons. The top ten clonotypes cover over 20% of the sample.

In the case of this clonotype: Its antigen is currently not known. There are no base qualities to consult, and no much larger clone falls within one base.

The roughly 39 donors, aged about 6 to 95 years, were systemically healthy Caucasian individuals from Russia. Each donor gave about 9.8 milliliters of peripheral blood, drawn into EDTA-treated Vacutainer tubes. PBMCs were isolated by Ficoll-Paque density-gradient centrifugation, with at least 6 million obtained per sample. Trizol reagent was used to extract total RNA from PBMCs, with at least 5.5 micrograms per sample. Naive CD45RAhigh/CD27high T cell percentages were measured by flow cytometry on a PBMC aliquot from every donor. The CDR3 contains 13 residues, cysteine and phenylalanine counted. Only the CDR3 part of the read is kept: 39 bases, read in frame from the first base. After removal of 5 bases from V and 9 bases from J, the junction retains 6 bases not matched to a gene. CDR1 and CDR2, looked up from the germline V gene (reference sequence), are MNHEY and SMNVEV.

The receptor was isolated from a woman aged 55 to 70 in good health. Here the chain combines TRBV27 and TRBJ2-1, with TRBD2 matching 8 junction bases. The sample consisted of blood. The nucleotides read TGTGCCAGCAGTCCGAGGCTAGCGGGTGAGCAGTTCTTC. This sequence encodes CASSPRLAGEQFF.